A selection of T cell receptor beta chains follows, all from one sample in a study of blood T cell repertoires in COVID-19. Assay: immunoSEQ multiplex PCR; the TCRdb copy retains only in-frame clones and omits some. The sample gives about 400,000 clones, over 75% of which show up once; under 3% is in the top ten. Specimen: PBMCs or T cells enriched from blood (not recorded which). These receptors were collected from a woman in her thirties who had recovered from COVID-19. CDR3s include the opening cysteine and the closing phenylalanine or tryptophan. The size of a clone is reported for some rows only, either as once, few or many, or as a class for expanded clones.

CASSQDALYNEQFF	.	TRBV14
CASIVAGLVYEQYF	.	TRBV19
CASSPRGFNQPQHF	.	TRBV27
CAISEFRDGGWSSYEQYF	.	TRBV10-3
CASTTRQGQTQYF	.	TRBV2
CASSFSGGHTDTQYF	.	TRBV5-8
CASSEAQGAGNTIYF	.	TRBV2
CASSQGWGDSHSYEQYF	.	TRBV3-1/TRBV3-2
CARGRQGNYGYTF	.	TRBV19
CASSLSTSGGLYNEQFF	.	TRBV13
CASSQDSHTGELFF	.	TRBV18
CASSGRGLREVYEQYF	.	TRBV28
CASSPEGRDSSTDTQYF	.	TRBV5-1
CATSVSGRTDTQYF	.	TRBV15
CASSYSRSGGVTQYF	.	TRBV6-5
CASSAGGTNEQFF	.	TRBV5-1
CASSFQGGGYTF	.	TRBV11-2
CASSLVGLAGTDTQYF	.	TRBV5-1
CASSDQLNTGELFF	.	TRBV6-1
CASSRGGRERDTQYF	.	TRBV7-8
CASSLGGSRYF	.	TRBV7-8
CASSLWSVSNQPQHF	.	TRBV7-8
CASSSPIFLREQYF	few	TRBV11-2
CASSQPAGTGTRNTGELFF	.	TRBV23-1
CASTPASGGGRTDTQYF	.	TRBV5-6
CASGLEKTRTYNEQFF	.	TRBV12-5
CASSLWTGLSGNTIYF	.	TRBV13
CASSLDRNMNTEAFF	once	TRBV5-1
CASSIEPPPTGPTDTQYF	.	TRBV19
CASSGQKNTEAFF	.	TRBV27
CASGGGSTNEKLFF	once	TRBV19
CASSRGLAYEQYF	.	TRBV5-4
CASSVGGNTEAFF	.	TRBV5-1
CATSDRTISMGGRAGEQFF	.	TRBV24-1
CASSLRPGGANVLTF	.	TRBV7-3
CASSSGLGLAKWYEQYF	.	TRBV5-1
CASSVKRLAGKETQYF	.	TRBV9
CASSPGGTEAFF	.	TRBV12-3/TRBV12-4
CAWSVGLSADTQYF	.	TRBV30
CASKLSPTNSQYF	.	TRBV13
CASSTRDRGRDIQYF	.	TRBV11-2
CASRGTGLNEKLFF	once	TRBV28
CASSRDTSSYEQYF	.	TRBV3-1/TRBV3-2
CASSLGGTSGSNEQFF	once	TRBV5-4
CASSFSSTDTQYF	.	TRBV27
CASSLTTGGTEAFF	.	TRBV5-1
CASGPGTANYGYTF	.	TRBV12-5
CASSSSRLAGYNEQFF	.	TRBV7-8
CASSNGLAGGYNEQFF	.	TRBV6-6
CAISESNLASGTDTQYF	.	TRBV10-3
CASSPPAGKDTEAFF	.	TRBV18
CASSPMRQGLAYEQYF	.	TRBV7-9
CATSSRDRGKEQYF	.	TRBV15
CASSEGASSYNEQFF	.	TRBV11-2
CASSLTRVNEKLFF	.	TRBV5-1
CASSNDRILNSPLHF	.	TRBV27
CARSPAGSGNTIYF	.	TRBV5-3
CASSTGFLKIIAKNIQYF	once	TRBV19
CATGGVSYEQYF	.	TRBV24-1
CASSPGGPDYEQYF	.	TRBV5-4